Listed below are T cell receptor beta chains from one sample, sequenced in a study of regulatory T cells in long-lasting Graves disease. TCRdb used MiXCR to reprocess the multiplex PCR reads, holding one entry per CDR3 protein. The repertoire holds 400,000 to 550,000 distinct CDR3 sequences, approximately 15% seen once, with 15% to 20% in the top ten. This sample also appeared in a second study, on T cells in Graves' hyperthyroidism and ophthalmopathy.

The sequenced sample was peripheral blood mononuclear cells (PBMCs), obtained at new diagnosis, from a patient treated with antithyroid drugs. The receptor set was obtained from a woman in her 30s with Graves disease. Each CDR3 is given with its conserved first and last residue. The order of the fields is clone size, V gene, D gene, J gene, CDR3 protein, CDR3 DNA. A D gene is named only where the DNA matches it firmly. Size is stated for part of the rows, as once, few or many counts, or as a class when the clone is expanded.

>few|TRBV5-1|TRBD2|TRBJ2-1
CASSLVLAGGPYNEQFF
TGCGCCAGCAGCTTGGTCCTAGCGGGAGGCCCCTACAATGAGCAGTTCTTC
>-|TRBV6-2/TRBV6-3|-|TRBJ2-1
CAQRDNNEQFF
TGTGCCCAGCGGGACAACAATGAGCAGTTCTTC
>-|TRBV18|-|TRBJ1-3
CASPPGGAIYF
TGTGCCAGCCCACCAGGAGGCGCCATATATTTT
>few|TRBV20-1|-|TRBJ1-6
CSARDTTDYNSPLHF
TGCAGTGCTAGAGATACGACAGACTATAATTCACCCCTCCACTTT
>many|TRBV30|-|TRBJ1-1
CAWRQSGTEAFF
TGTGCCTGGAGGCAGTCGGGGACTGAAGCTTTCTTT
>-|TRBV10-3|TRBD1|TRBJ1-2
CAISEPDRGYYGYTF
TGTGCCATCAGTGAGCCGGACAGGGGGTACTATGGCTACACCTTC
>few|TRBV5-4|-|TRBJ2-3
CASSGREGAASPDTQYF
TGTGCCAGCAGCGGGAGGGAGGGGGCGGCCAGTCCCGATACGCAGTATTTT
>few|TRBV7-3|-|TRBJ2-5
CASSLSTGEGETQYF
TGTGCCAGCAGCCTCTCGACGGGAGAGGGGGAGACCCAGTACTTC
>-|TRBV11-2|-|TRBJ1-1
CASSFGAGEGTEAFF
TGTGCCAGCAGCTTCGGGGCGGGGGAAGGAACTGAAGCTTTCTTT
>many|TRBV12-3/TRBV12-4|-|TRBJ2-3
CASSLETDTQYF
TGTGCCAGCAGTTTAGAGACAGATACGCAGTATTTT
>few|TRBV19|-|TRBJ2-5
CASRGGGRGETQYF
TGTGCCAGTAGAGGGGGCGGGAGAGGAGAGACCCAGTACTTC
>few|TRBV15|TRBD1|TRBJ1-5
CATSAGGTGSNQPQHF
TGTGCCACCAGCGCTGGCGGGACAGGCAGCAATCAGCCCCAGCATTTT
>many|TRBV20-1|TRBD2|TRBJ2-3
CSARMGLARSTDTQYF
TGCAGTGCTAGAATGGGACTAGCGAGGAGCACAGATACGCAGTATTTT
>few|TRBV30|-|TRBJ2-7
CAWSPPRGDPGEQYF
TGTGCCTGGAGTCCCCCCCGGGGAGATCCCGGCGAGCAGTACTTC
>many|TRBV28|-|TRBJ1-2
CASSLSAAGSYGYTF
TGTGCCAGCAGTTTATCGGCGGCAGGGTCGTATGGCTACACCTTC
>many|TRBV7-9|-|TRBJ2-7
CASSSDRLSYEQYF
TGTGCCAGCAGCTCGGACAGACTCTCCTACGAGCAGTACTTC
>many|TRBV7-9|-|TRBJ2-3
CASSLTSSTDTQYF
TGTGCCAGCAGCTTAACCAGCAGCACAGATACGCAGTATTTT
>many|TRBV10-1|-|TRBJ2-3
CAIRRLVCGADTQYF
TGCGCCATCCGAAGACTAGTCTGTGGGGCAGATACGCAGTATTTT
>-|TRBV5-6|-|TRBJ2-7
CASSVGGRGEQYF
TGTGCCAGCAGCGTAGGGGGTCGGGGCGAGCAGTACTTC
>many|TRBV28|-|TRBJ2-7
CASSLPGDSTEQYF
TGTGCCAGCAGCCTACCCGGGGACTCCACAGAGCAGTACTTC
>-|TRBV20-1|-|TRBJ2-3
CSARDYTSTDTQYF
TGCAGTGCTAGGGACTACACTAGCACAGATACGCAGTATTTT
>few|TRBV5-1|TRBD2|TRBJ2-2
CASRGLAGEDTGELFF
TGCGCCAGCAGGGGACTAGCGGGAGAAGACACCGGGGAGCTGTTTTTT
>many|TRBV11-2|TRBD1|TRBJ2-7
CASSLGTGASYEQYF
TGTGCCAGCAGCTTAGGGACAGGGGCCTCCTACGAGCAGTACTTC
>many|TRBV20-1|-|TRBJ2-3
CSATTQYF
TGCAGTGCAACTACGCAGTATTTT
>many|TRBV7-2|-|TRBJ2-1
CASSPGGHEQFF
TGTGCCAGCAGCCCCGGAGGCCATGAGCAGTTCTTC
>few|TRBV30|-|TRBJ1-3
CAWSVGFSGNTIYF
TGTGCCTGGAGTGTAGGGTTCTCTGGAAACACCATATATTTT
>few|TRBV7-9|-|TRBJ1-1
CASSLNYEAFF
TGTGCCAGCAGCCTAAACTATGAAGCTTTCTTT
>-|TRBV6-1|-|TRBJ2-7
CASSLKPSSGASSYPYEQYF
TGTGCCAGCAGCCTAAAACCTTCTTCAGGGGCGTCTTCCTATCCGTACGAGCAGTACTTC
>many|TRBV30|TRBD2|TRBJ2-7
CAWSLGRISGSSYEQYF
TGTGCCTGGAGCCTCGGGAGAATTAGCGGGAGTAGCTACGAGCAGTACTTC
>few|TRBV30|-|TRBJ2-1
CAWSEGSPYNEQFF
TGTGCCTGGAGTGAAGGGTCTCCCTACAATGAGCAGTTCTTC
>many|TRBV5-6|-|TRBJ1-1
CASSIQNTEAFF
TGTGCCAGCAGCATCCAAAACACTGAAGCTTTCTTT
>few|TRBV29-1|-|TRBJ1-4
CSVEAGRTATNEKLFF
TGCAGCGTTGAAGCCGGCAGGACAGCAACTAATGAAAAACTGTTTTTT
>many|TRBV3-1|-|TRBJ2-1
CASRGGTPRYDEQFF
TGTGCCAGCAGGGGGGGGACACCACGGTACGATGAGCAGTTCTTC
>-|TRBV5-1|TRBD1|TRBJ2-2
CASSLGQGIDGELFF
TGCGCCAGCAGCTTGGGACAGGGTATCGACGGGGAGCTGTTTTTT
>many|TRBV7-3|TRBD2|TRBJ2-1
CASSLSGSYNEQFF
TGTGCCAGCAGCTTAAGCGGGAGTTACAATGAGCAGTTCTTC
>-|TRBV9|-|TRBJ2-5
CASSVEASAETQYF
TGTGCCAGCAGCGTAGAGGCTAGCGCGGAGACCCAGTACTTC
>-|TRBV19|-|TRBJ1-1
CASSIGQTEAFF
TGTGCCAGTAGTATAGGGCAAACTGAAGCTTTCTTT
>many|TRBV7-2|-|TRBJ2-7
CASSTTPRVEQYF
TGTGCCAGCAGCACAACCCCTAGGGTAGAGCAGTACTTC
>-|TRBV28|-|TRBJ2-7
CASTPRNRAQYF
TGTGCCAGCACCCCCAGAAACAGGGCGCAGTACTTC
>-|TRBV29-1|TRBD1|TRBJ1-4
CSVSDRVSNEKLFF
TGCAGCGTTTCCGACAGGGTATCTAATGAAAAACTGTTTTTT
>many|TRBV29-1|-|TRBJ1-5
CSACWAGRDSNQPQHF
TGCAGCGCATGCTGGGCAGGTCGTGATAGCAATCAGCCCCAGCATTTT
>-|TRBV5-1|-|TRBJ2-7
CASSPRLTSPVEQYF
TGCGCCAGCAGTCCCCGGCTAACTAGTCCGGTCGAGCAGTACTTC
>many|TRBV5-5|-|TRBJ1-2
CASSPDPPHDYTF
TGTGCCAGCAGCCCGGACCCCCCTCACGACTACACCTTC
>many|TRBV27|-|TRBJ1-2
CASSLSRTRKTYYGYTF
TGTGCCAGCAGTTTATCCCGGACCAGAAAAACTTACTATGGCTACACCTTC
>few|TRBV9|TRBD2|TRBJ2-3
CASSVGGASGRERTDTQYF
TGTGCCAGCAGCGTAGGGGGGGCTAGCGGGAGGGAGCGCACAGATACGCAGTATTTT
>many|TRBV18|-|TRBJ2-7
CASSPTSTYEQYF
TGTGCCAGCTCACCAACGTCTACCTACGAGCAGTACTTC
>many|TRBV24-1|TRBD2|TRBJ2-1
CATSGSSGRAVGEQFF
TGTGCCACCAGTGGGTCTAGCGGGAGGGCCGTCGGAGAGCAGTTCTTC
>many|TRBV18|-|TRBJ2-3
CASSPNPTDTQYF
TGTGCCAGCAGCCCAAATCCCACAGATACGCAGTATTTT
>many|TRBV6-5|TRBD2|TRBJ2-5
CASSYGTSGLQETQYF
TGTGCCAGCAGTTATGGGACTAGCGGGCTCCAAGAGACCCAGTACTTC
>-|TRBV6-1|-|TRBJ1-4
CASSNQGKGEEKLFF
TGTGCCAGCAGTAACCAGGGGAAGGGAGAAGAAAAACTGTTTTTT
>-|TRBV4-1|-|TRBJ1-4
CASSPNYPRELFF
TGCGCCAGCAGCCCCAACTATCCACGGGAACTGTTTTTT
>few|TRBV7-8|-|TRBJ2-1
CASSPGPPGSYNEQFF
TGTGCCAGCAGCCCCGGACCCCCGGGGTCCTACAATGAGCAGTTCTTC
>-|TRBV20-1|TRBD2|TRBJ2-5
CSARSLAGGETQYF
TGCAGTGCTAGGAGTCTAGCGGGAGGGGAGACCCAGTACTTC